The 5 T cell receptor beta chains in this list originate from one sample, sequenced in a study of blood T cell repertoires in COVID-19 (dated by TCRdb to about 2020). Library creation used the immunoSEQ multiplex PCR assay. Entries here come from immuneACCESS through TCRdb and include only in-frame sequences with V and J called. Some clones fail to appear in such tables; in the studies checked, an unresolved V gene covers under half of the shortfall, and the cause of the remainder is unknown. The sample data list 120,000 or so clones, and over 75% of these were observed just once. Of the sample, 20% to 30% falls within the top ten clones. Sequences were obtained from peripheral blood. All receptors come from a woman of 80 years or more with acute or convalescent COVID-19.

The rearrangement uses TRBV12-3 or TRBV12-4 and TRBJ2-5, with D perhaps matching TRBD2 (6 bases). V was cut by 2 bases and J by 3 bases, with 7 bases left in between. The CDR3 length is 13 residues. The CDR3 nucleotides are TGTGCCAGCAGTTTATGGGGGGAAGAGACCCAGTACTTC. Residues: CASSLWGEETQYF.

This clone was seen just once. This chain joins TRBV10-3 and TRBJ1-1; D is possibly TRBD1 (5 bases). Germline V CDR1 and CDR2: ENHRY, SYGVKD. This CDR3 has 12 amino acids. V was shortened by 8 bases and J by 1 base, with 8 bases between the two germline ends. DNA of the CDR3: TGTGCCATCGGACAACAGAACACTGAAGCTTTCTTT. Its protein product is CAIGQQNTEAFF.

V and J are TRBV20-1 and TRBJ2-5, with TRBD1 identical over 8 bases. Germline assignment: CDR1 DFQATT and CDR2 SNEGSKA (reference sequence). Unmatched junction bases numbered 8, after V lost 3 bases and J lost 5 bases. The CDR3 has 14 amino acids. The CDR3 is CSASRSGGSETQYF. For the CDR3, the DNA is TGCAGTGCTAGTAGGTCAGGGGGCAGTGAGACCCAGTACTTC.

The CDR3 coding sequence is TGTGCCAGCAGCTCCGACAGGGCTGGTAGCAATCAGCCCCAGCATTTT. It codes for CASSSDRAGSNQPQHF. V is TRBV7-8 and J is TRBJ1-5; 7 nucleotides match TRBD1. The CDR3 is 16 residues long. CDR1 and CDR2 from the germline V gene are SGHVS and FQNEAQ. V gave up 4 bases and J gave up 0 bases; unmatched junction bases: 6.

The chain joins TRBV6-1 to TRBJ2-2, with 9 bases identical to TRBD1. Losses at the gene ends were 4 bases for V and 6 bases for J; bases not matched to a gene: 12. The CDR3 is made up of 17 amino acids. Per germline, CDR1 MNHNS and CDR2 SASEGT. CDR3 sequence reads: CASSATGQGIKAGELFF. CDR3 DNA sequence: TGTGCCAGCAGTGCCACGGGACAGGGCATTAAGGCCGGGGAGCTGTTTTTT.